One sample yielded the 16 T cell receptor beta chains listed below, sequenced in a study of CD8 T cells in ankylosing spondylitis. TCRdb used MiXCR to reprocess the 5' RACE reads, holding one entry per CDR3 protein. The data contain around 130,000 distinct CDR3 sequences, 6% to 8.5% of them singletons. Sample: blood, either unsorted or a sorted T cell fraction (not recorded which). The origin of the receptors is a male donor with ankylosing spondylitis or in good health (not recorded which).

This clonotype was observed a handful of times. The junction departs from the called germline gene at one end, perhaps through a read error. J is TRBJ2-1 and V is TRBV6-4, with D possibly TRBD2 on 7 matching bases. CDR1 is MRHNA, CDR2 SNTAGT, per germline. The CDR3 covers 13 residues. The CDR3 sequence: CASSEGEGQGLVF. In DNA form, the CDR3 reads TGTGCCAGCAGTGAAGGGGAGGGTCAGGGGCTGGTCTTC.

At least ten counts were recorded for this clonotype. This chain links TRBV4-1 with TRBJ2-7, with D possibly being TRBD2 (5 bases). CDR3 size: 12 residues. The germline V gene encodes CDR1 MGHRA and CDR2 YSYEKL. Deletions cut 0 bases from V and 12 bases from J, with 12 bases between. Here the CDR3 reads CASSQDGRRRYF. CDR3 in DNA: TGCGCCAGCAGCCAAGATGGACGGAGGCGGTACTTC.

The chain combines TRBV10-1 with TRBJ2-1; a possible D gene is TRBD1 (6 bases). Germline CDR1 and CDR2: WNHNN and SYGVQD (reference sequence). Trimming cost V 3 bases and J 8 bases, with 8 bases left between them. This CDR3 has 12 residues. This chain's CDR3 is CASSDRGYEQFF. CDR3 coding DNA: TGCGCCAGCAGTGACAGGGGCTATGAGCAGTTCTTC.

V gene TRBV5-1 combines with J gene TRBJ1-1; perhaps TRBD1 as D (6 bases). Trimming cost V 2 bases and J 7 bases, with 15 bases left between them. CDR1 SGHRS and CDR2 YFSETQ come from the germline V gene. CDR3 size: 14 residues. CDR3 region: CASSLTGLTGEAFF. CDR3 sequence (DNA): TGCGCCAGCAGCTTAACAGGGCTTACTGGTGAAGCTTTCTTT.

This clonotype was counted a few times. The junction differs from germline at one of its ends, possibly a read error. The J gene is TRBJ2-1, the V gene TRBV20-1; D possibly corresponds to TRBD2 (6 bases). CDR1 is DFQATT, CDR2 SNEGSKA, per germline (reference sequence). The CDR3 contains 17 residues. The chain's CDR3 is CCARDGGPGSSYNEQFF. In DNA form, the CDR3 reads TGCTGTGCTAGAGATGGCGGCCCCGGGAGCTCCTACAATGAGCAGTTCTTC.

This clonotype was seen many times. The chain links TRBV4-3 to TRBJ2-1; TRBD2 matches 9 bases. CDR3 length: 16 residues. Per the germline V gene, CDR1 is LGHNA and CDR2 is YSLEER. The V and J ends lost 0 bases and 4 bases, in that order; junction bases with no gene match: 4. CDR3 sequence: CASSQETSGGYNEQFF. CDR3 bases: TGCGCCAGCAGCCAAGAGACTAGCGGAGGGTACAATGAGCAGTTCTTC.

This clonotype was counted at least ten times. The chain is built from TRBV3-1 and TRBJ1-6, with 9 bases lining up with TRBD1. Unmatched junction bases numbered 14, after V lost 7 bases and J lost 10 bases. Germline V gene data show CDR1 as LGHDT and CDR2 as YNNKEL (reference sequence). This CDR3 region has 16 residues. Here the CDR3 DNA reads TGTGCCAGCACCAAGGCAGGGGGACAGGGAAGATCACCCCTCCACTTT. It encodes CASTKAGGQGRSPLHF.

This clonotype was seen repeatedly, ten times or more. The chain has TRBV2 and TRBJ1-5; D might be TRBD1 (6 bases). V was clipped by 9 bases and J by 5 bases, with 14 bases between them. Germline CDR1 reads SNHLY; CDR2 reads FYNNEI. The CDR3 sequence is 13 residues long. Here the CDR3 reads CASSRDTYQPQHF. CDR3 DNA: TGTGCCAGTTCCCGGGACACCTATCAGCCCCAGCATTTT.

This clonotype was counted at least ten times. V and J are TRBV25-1 and TRBJ2-7; 8 nucleotides align to TRBD2. The CDR3 covers 15 residues. Germline V gives CDR1 MGHDK, CDR2 SYGVNS. Germline trimming cut 6 bases from V and 1 base from J; bases unmatched to any gene: 8. CDR3 coding DNA: TGTGCCAGCAGGGTATCTAGCGGGCCATCCTACGAGCAGTACTTC. Translation: CASRVSSGPSYEQYF.

Comments on this clonotype: A much larger clone differs from this one at a single base, so this may be a read error. The rearrangement joins TRBV6-5 to TRBJ1-2; 7 bases map to TRBD1. The CDR3 runs to 12 residues. CDR1 MNHEY and CDR2 SVGAGI come from the germline V gene. CDR3 DNA: TGTGCCAGCAGGAGGGGGCTCTATGGCTACCCCTTC. Amino acids: CASRRGLYGYPF.

This clonotype came up many times. V gene TRBV3-1 combines with J gene TRBJ1-2; unclear D gene. The V end was cut by 0 bases, the J end by 7 bases, with 15 bases between. The CDR3 length is 15 residues. From germline, CDR1 is LGHDT and CDR2 YNNKEL (reference sequence). This CDR3 reads CASSQDQSAGGGYTF. The CDR3 bases are TGTGCCAGCAGCCAAGATCAGTCTGCCGGCGGTGGCTACACCTTC. Full variable domain (outside the CDR3, taken from reference TRBV3-1 and TRBJ1-2): DTAVSQTPKYLVTQMGNDKSIKCEQNLGHDTMYWYKQDSKKFLKIMFSYNNKELIINETVPNRFSPKSPDKAHLNLHINSLELGDSAVYFCASSQDQSAGGGYTFGSGTRLTVV.

The sample holds many counts of this clonotype. The rearrangement links TRBV7-6 to TRBJ1-6; D not certain. The CDR3 is 14 amino acids. Germline loops: CDR1 SGHVS, CDR2 FNYEAQ. The V and J ends lost 1 base and 6 bases respectively, with 7 bases between them. The CDR3: CASSLVGGNSPLHF. CDR3 DNA sequence: TGTGCCAGCAGCTTAGTGGGCGGTAATTCACCCCTCCACTTT.

This clonotype was observed at least ten times. V and J are TRBV20-1 and TRBJ1-5; the D is unclear. V was pared by 0 bases and J by 5 bases, with 11 bases between. CDR1 DFQATT and CDR2 SNEGSKA come from the germline V gene (reference sequence). This CDR3 comprises 14 residues. CDR3 coding DNA: TGCAGTGCTAGAGATAAGGGAGAGTATCAGCCCCAGCATTTT. Protein product: CSARDKGEYQPQHF.

This clonotype was detected ten times or more. The genes are TRBV7-7 and TRBJ2-2, with TRBD1 matching 8 bases. CDR3 size: 16 residues. Losses at the gene ends were 5 bases for V and 0 bases for J; bases not matched to a gene: 5. Per the germline V gene, CDR1 is SSHAT and CDR2 is FNYEAQ (reference sequence). The CDR3 sequence is CASSQQTGANTGELFF. The CDR3 bases are TGTGCCAGCAGCCAGCAGACAGGGGCGAACACCGGGGAGCTGTTTTTT.

This clonotype was counted at least ten times. The chain joins TRBV7-9 to TRBJ2-7; 7 nucleotides align to TRBD1. Trimming removed 5 bases from V and 0 bases from J; junction bases left unmatched: 4. This CDR3 region has 14 residues. Germline V CDR1 and CDR2: SEHNR, FQNEAQ (reference sequence). CDR3 residues: CASSKGQTSYEQYF. CDR3 sequence (DNA): TGTGCCAGCAGCAAGGGACAGACCTCCTACGAGCAGTACTTC.

This rearrangement joins TRBV3-1 to TRBJ2-3; tentatively, D is TRBD2 (6 bases). The ends were cut back, 1 base at V and 4 bases at J, with 18 bases in the middle. This CDR3 comprises 17 residues. Germline V lookup: CDR1 LGHDT, CDR2 YNNKEL (reference sequence). The CDR3 here is CASSQVRETRGPDTQYF. The DNA for the CDR3 is TGTGCCAGCAGCCAAGTGAGGGAGACGCGGGGTCCAGATACGCAGTATTTT.